What follows are 20 T cell receptor beta chains derived from one specimen sequenced in a study of persistence of HIV-infected CD4 T cells. Sequencing used immunoSEQ version 4 in survey mode. The table came from immunoSEQ multiplex PCR; TCRdb's copy has only in-frame clones and leaves some out. This repertoire shows tens of thousands of clones, 88% found once; its top ten account for roughly 0.44%. These receptors lack a known antigen. Nonspecific anti-CD3/anti-CD28 bead stimulation represents the broad CD4+ T cell repertoire. Responding CD4+ T cells were sorted by upregulation of both CD40 ligand and CD69. The sequencing here drew on CD4+ T cells sorted from PBMCs after roughly 19-hour stimulation, taken from a patient who received antiretroviral therapy. The receptor set was obtained from an adult woman with HIV who was CMV-seropositive.

The chain uses TRBV5-1 and TRBJ1-1, with 10 bases aligning to TRBD1. V shed 0 bases, J shed 5 bases, and the junction held 4 bases outside the gene matches. Per germline, CDR1 SGHRS and CDR2 YFSETQ. This CDR3 is built from 15 residues. DNA for the CDR3: TGCGCCAGCAGCTTGGGGGACAGGGGATGGACTGAAGCTTTCTTT. It encodes CASSLGDRGWTEAFF.

CDR3 loop: CAWAGNTEAFF. CDR3 bases: TGTGCCTGGGCAGGGAACACTGAAGCTTTCTTT. This chain links TRBV30 with TRBJ1-1, with D unresolved. Germline V gene data show CDR1 as GTSNPN and CDR2 as SVGIG (reference sequence). Trimming removed 5 bases at V and 1 base at J, with 5 bases between. This CDR3 has 11 residues.

This clone was counted a few times. The chain carries TRBV25-1 and TRBJ1-1, with D possibly being TRBD1 (5 bases). The CDR3 length is 13 residues. V was pared by 4 bases and J by 3 bases, with 9 bases between. Per the germline V gene, CDR1 is MGHDK and CDR2 is SYGVNS. This chain's CDR3 is CASSGGTYTEAFF. CDR3 in DNA: TGTGCCAGCAGTGGGGGGACCTACACTGAAGCTTTCTTT. The entire variable domain, with the rest obtained from reference TRBV25-1 and TRBJ1-1, is as follows: EADIYQTPRYLVIGTGKKITLECSQTMGHDKMYWYQQDPGMELHLIHYSYGVNSTEKGDLSSESTVSRIRTEHFPLTLESARPSHTSQYLCASSGGTYTEAFFGQGTRLTVV.

This chain connects TRBV6-1 to TRBJ1-1, with 9 bases that match TRBD1. V dropped 2 bases and J dropped 5; count of bases not matched to a gene: 6. Germline-derived CDR1 and CDR2 are MNHNS and SASEGT. The CDR3 runs 15 residues. CDR3: CASSEMGQGRTEAFF. CDR3 coding DNA: TGTGCCAGCAGTGAAATGGGACAGGGTAGGACTGAAGCTTTCTTT.

The CDR3 spells CASSLQADRVSEQYF. The CDR3 nucleotides are TGCGCCAGCAGCTTGCAAGCGGACAGGGTGAGTGAGCAGTACTTC. The chain is built from TRBV5-1 and TRBJ2-7, with 8 bases that match TRBD1. The junction had 10 bases not matched to a gene; V was cut back by 1 base and J by 7 bases. The CDR3 is made up of 15 amino acids. CDR1 is SGHRS and CDR2 is YFSETQ in the germline V gene.

V gene TRBV28 combines with J gene TRBJ1-2, with D unclear. The V gene lost 6 bases and the J gene lost 3 bases, with 11 bases spanning the gap. Germline lookup yields CDR1 MDHEN and CDR2 SYDVKM. The CDR3 covers 13 residues. CDR3 residues: CASRGMADYGYTF. DNA of the CDR3: TGTGCCAGCAGAGGGATGGCGGACTATGGCTACACCTTC.

This chain uses TRBV11-1 with TRBJ1-1, with 7 bases aligning to TRBD1. Germline loops: CDR1 SGHAT, CDR2 FQDESV (reference sequence). The CDR3 is made up of 13 amino acids. The V segment lost 4 bases and the J segment 4 bases; nucleotides outside the gene matches: 3. Written as DNA, the CDR3 is TGTGCCAGCAGCTACCGGACAGGCACTGAAGCTTTCTTT. As protein: CASSYRTGTEAFF.

The chain joins TRBV9 to TRBJ2-7; TRBD1 agrees at 7 bases. The germline CDR1 and CDR2 sequences are SGDLS and YYNGEE. V dropped 2 bases and J dropped 0; count of bases not matched to a gene: 2. This CDR3 has 14 amino acids. CDR3 residues: CASSVGQVSYEQYF. The DNA for the CDR3 is TGTGCCAGCAGCGTCGGACAGGTCTCCTACGAGCAGTACTTC.

The chain carries TRBV27 and TRBJ1-2; no clear D. The CDR3 consists of 14 residues. V was cut by 5 bases and J by 7 bases, with 17 bases left in between. Germline V gene sequence: CDR1 MNHEY, CDR2 SMNVEV (reference sequence). CDR3 sequence (DNA): TGTGCCAGCAGTACCTCTCGACCTGGTACTGGCTACACCTTC. It encodes CASSTSRPGTGYTF.

V and J are TRBV7-8 and TRBJ2-2; D possibly corresponds to TRBD2 (6 bases). The CDR3 extends over 14 amino acids. Germline CDR1 is SGHVS and CDR2 is FQNEAQ. V dropped 7 bases and J dropped 7 bases, with 16 bases sitting between them. In nucleotides, the CDR3 is TGTGCCAGCATCCCGGGACCCGGGGGCGGGGAGCTGTTTTTT. As protein: CASIPGPGGGELFF. The whole variable domain, remainder taken from reference TRBV7-8 and TRBJ2-2, is GAGVSQSPRYKVAKRGQDVALRCDPISGHVSLFWYQQALGQGPEFLTYFQNEAQLDKSGLPSDRFFAERPEGSVSTLKIQRTQQEDSAVYLCASIPGPGGGELFFGEGSRLTVL.

The rearrangement uses TRBV27 and TRBJ2-5, with no clear D. The V gene lost 4 bases and the J gene lost 7 bases, with 7 bases spanning the gap. CDR3 length: 11 residues. Per germline, CDR1 MNHEY and CDR2 SMNVEV (reference sequence). This CDR3 is CASSSARTQYF. DNA for the CDR3: TGTGCCAGCAGTTCGGCCAGGACCCAGTACTTC.

This clone was counted once. The chain combines TRBV10-3 with TRBJ1-5; D is unclear. The CDR3 extends over 16 amino acids. V was shortened by 0 bases and J by 0 bases, with 9 bases between the two germline ends. Looked up from germline, CDR1 is ENHRY and CDR2 is SYGVKD. The CDR3: CAISESWGVSNQPQHF. CDR3 nucleotide sequence: TGTGCCATCAGTGAGTCTTGGGGAGTTAGCAATCAGCCCCAGCATTTT.

The chain employs TRBV6-4 and TRBJ1-1, with a possible D match to TRBD1 (5 bases). The CDR3 is 14 amino acids. Between the trimmed V and J ends, which lost 2 bases and 1 base, there was a span of 8 bases. Germline V lookup: CDR1 MRHNA, CDR2 SNTAGT. The CDR3 DNA reads TGTGCCAGCAGTGACGTCAGGGCGAACACTGAAGCTTTCTTT. This codes for CASSDVRANTEAFF.

The V gene is TRBV19, the J gene TRBJ1-5; D is undetermined. Trimming took off 6 bases at V and 0 bases at J, with 6 bases between the two ends. Per germline, CDR1 LNHDA and CDR2 SQIVND (reference sequence). This CDR3 is 13 amino acids long. The CDR3 region has the DNA TGTGCCAGTAGCCCGGCTAGCAATCAGCCCCAGCATTTT. Protein: CASSPASNQPQHF.

This chain connects TRBV24-1 to TRBJ2-2; D is undetermined. V was clipped by 1 base and J by 1 base, with 9 bases between them. CDR1 KGHDR and CDR2 SFDVKD come from the germline V gene. The length of the CDR3 is 16 residues. CDR3 nucleotide sequence: TGTGCCACCAGTGATTTTTATACGGGGAACACCGGGGAGCTGTTTTTT. The encoded protein is CATSDFYTGNTGELFF.

In DNA form, the CDR3 reads TGTGCCACTACGCTCCGGGAGGGAAACTACAATGAGCAGTTCTTC. Residues: CATTLREGNYNEQFF. This chain connects TRBV24-1 to TRBJ2-1; the match to TRBD2 covers 8 bases. The CDR3 consists of 15 residues. J lost 3 bases, V lost 10 bases, and 10 bases had no gene match. The germline gives CDR1 KGHDR, CDR2 SFDVKD.

The chain links TRBV6-4 to TRBJ1-1; 7 bases fit TRBD1. The CDR3 sequence is 14 residues long. Per germline, CDR1 MRHNA and CDR2 SNTAGT. V shed 5 bases, J shed 6 bases, and the junction held 9 bases outside the gene matches. CDR3 region: CASSRDRDTSEAFF. CDR3 nucleotide sequence: TGTGCCAGCAGTAGAGACAGGGACACATCTGAAGCTTTCTTT.

The rearrangement uses TRBV7-2 and TRBJ1-3, with 7 bases matching TRBD1. CDR1 and CDR2 from the germline V gene are SGHTA and FQGNSA. V gave up 5 bases and J gave up 0 bases; unmatched junction bases: 7. CDR3 length: 16 residues. The CDR3 sequence is CASSPRTGYSGNTIYF. In DNA, the CDR3 is TGTGCCAGCAGCCCAAGGACAGGCTACTCTGGAAACACCATATATTTT.

This chain uses TRBV19 with TRBJ2-2; D perhaps matches TRBD1 (7 bases). Trimming removed 1 base at V and 7 bases at J, with 13 bases between. This CDR3 is built from 15 residues. From germline, CDR1 is LNHDA and CDR2 SQIVND (reference sequence). The CDR3 bases are TGTGCCAGTAGTATAGGGCAGGGGGGAAGCGGGGAGCTGTTTTTT. As protein: CASSIGQGGSGELFF.

The V and J genes are TRBV29-1 and TRBJ2-1; D gene ambiguous. Germline loops: CDR1 SQVTM, CDR2 ANQGSEA. This CDR3 region has 12 residues. V was shortened by 2 bases and J by 7 bases, with 9 bases between the two germline ends. The CDR3 nucleotides are TGCAGCGTTGAACGCGTCAGGAATGAGCAGTTCTTC. Translating it yields CSVERVRNEQFF.